This T cell receptor (beta chain) was found in a study of post-analysis software for immune sequencing data. Overall study: Patients with relapsing-remitting, secondary progressive and progressive-relapsing multiple sclerosis courses were all represented.

V was cut by 0 bases and J by 4 bases, with 13 bases left in between. This CDR3 comprises 16 residues. Germline CDR1 reads MRHNA; CDR2 reads SNTAGT. This clonotype was detected once. The target antigen is unknown. Study outcomes and limitations: Patients had higher frequencies than controls of about five TRBV segments, including TRBV5-6, TRBV5-1 and TRBV20-1. Clustering by F measure revealed strong co-clustering among samples prepared together in one batch.

Prepared libraries of TCR beta cDNA carried unique molecular identifiers. TCRdb fed the PCR reads into MiXCR, producing one record per CDR3 protein. The repertoire holds hundreds of thousands of distinct CDR3 sequences, approximately 53% seen once, with under 6% in the top ten. The J gene is TRBJ2-1, the V gene TRBV6-4; TRBD2 might be the D (6 bases). Sequencing was performed on blood. The receptor was derived from a girl aged 5 to 17 with multiple sclerosis. The CDR3 region has the DNA TGTGCCAGCAGTGACTCGATACGTGGGGGGTACAATGAGCAGTTCTTC. It codes for CASSDSIRGGYNEQFF.